This T cell receptor (beta chain) was recovered during a study of shared clonotypes between healthy human individuals (dated by TCRdb to the early 2020s). Regarding the research as a whole: The cohort comprised two women and a few men aged 18 to 49 years. For each donor, three plates each were used for CD4 naive and CD4 memory, two plates were used for CD8 naive, and one plate was used for CD8 memory. To estimate repertoire size and how much clonotypes are shared between individuals, the study performed deep sequencing of blood TCR repertoires from roughly five healthy adults. Different laboratories and diverse techniques were used to prepare libraries and sequence TCR repertoires, to increase sequencing depth and limit assay-specific biases. Leukapheresis yielded between about 0.85 and 10 billion PBMCs per donor.

Results and caveats for the whole study, not just this receptor: Sampling was restricted to blood, and TCR repertoires in tissue are likely to differ from TCR repertoires in blood. Larger estimated clonotype richness was generally found for naive subsets than for memory subsets. Because the study included a small number of donors, the genetic and exposure-history diversity represented was limited. Clonotypes shared by all four sorted-subset donors showed higher generation probabilities than non-shared clonotypes. Pairwise subsampling indicated that sequencing depth was expected to affect the degree of clonotype sharing among donors. About 5% of naive CD4, 3.5% of naive CD8, about 2.4% of memory CD4, and over 0.35% of memory CD8 clonotypes were shared across several donors. Incomplete sequencing was indicated by rarefaction of sorted-subset datasets, despite the large sequencing depth.

A note on this clone: The antigen it recognizes is unknown. Base qualities are not at hand, and no much larger clone is one base apart.

Reading from cysteine to phenylalanine, the CDR3 counts 16 amino acids. Only the CDR3 DNA is retained, 48 bases long and in frame from the first base. In the germline V gene, CDR1 corresponds to SGHRS and CDR2 to YFSETQ. The V end loses 0 bases and the J end loses 3 bases, and a stretch of 14 bases separates them. TCR CDR3 regions were amplified from genomic DNA by multiplex PCR using the deep immunoSEQ assay. For each cell subset, the extracted genomic DNA was distributed evenly across all wells of several immunoSEQ 96-well plates, and each plate served as one replicate. For sorted subsets, about 0.2 ug genomic DNA, equal to 30,000 to 35,000 T cell genomes, was loaded into each replicate PCR. Purified libraries were measured with a Qubit 3.0 fluorometer, size-checked on a Bioanalyzer 2100, and measured again with the KAPA Library Quantification kit. Each immunoSEQ 96-well plate was sequenced on its own single-read 150-cycle Illumina NextSeq 550 flow cell. Per the source publication's procedure: Because only junctional sequences without quality scores were contained in the immunoSEQ output, filtering matching that applied to full-length reads could not be performed. To assign V/J genes and CDR3, sequences were annotated against IMGT germline references using PyIR, a Python wrapper for IgBLAST v1.9. Any read was removed if the V/J assignment was weak (E-value above 1e-6), the CDR3 was missing, or the read contained stop codons, out-of-frame junctions, or ambiguous translated residues. A V3J clonotype was defined by an identical inferred V gene, J gene, and CDR3 amino acid sequence. Percentage overlap between repertoires was calculated by dividing the number of shared unique clonotypes by the size of the smaller repertoire. RTK rarefaction, the Chao1 estimator, and Recon v2.1 estimates of unobserved clonotypes were used to assess repertoire richness. Generation probabilities were computed with OLGA for all TCRbeta clonotypes obtained by the gDNA method from several donors. TCRdb holds this immuneACCESS table with in-frame rearrangements only. Some clones are missing; in checked studies, unresolved V genes explain under half, and the rest has no known cause. V, J and clone size derive from that table, while D and trimming were established from the DNA sequence. Within this sample are hundreds of thousands of clones, with 95% to 96% of them counted one time only. The top ten constitute roughly 0.12% of the sample.

CD8 naive samples consisted of CD45RO-negative cells that were positively selected for CCR7, yielding a CD45RA+CCR7+ population without TemRA cells. Donors were healthy HIV-negative adults with no recently reported acute infections or vaccinations. Every donor was a Caucasian adult residing in Nashville, Tennessee, USA. After blood collection by leukapheresis, PBMCs were isolated using Ficoll-Histopaque density gradient centrifugation and then cryopreserved in the vapor phase of liquid nitrogen. Purity and quantity of every magnetically sorted T cell population were checked by analytical flow cytometry. Each sorted fraction had its genomic DNA isolated and then quantified by UV absorbance on a Nanodrop 2000c.

The chain employs TRBV5-1 and TRBJ2-3, and perhaps TRBD1 as D gene, on 6 matching bases. Source material: naive CD8+ T cells sorted from blood. Sample cell subset or site, as interpreted from the label and publication: CD45RA+CCR7+. The clonotype comes from a woman in her twenties or thirties in good health. The CDR3 here reads CASSLGGRGSTDTQYF. The DNA sequence follows: TGCGCCAGCAGCTTGGGTGGCAGGGGATCTACAGATACGCAGTATTTT.